This T cell receptor (beta chain) is drawn from a study of T cell changes during pregnancy in multiple sclerosis. Sequenced by immunoSEQ multiplex PCR; TCRdb stores in-frame clones only, minus some. The sample contains 20,000 to 25,000 clones, 80% to 95% of which appear only once. Trimming took off 7 bases at V and 2 bases at J, with 11 bases between the two ends. The CDR3 is made up of 13 amino acids. The V gene's germline CDR1 is SNHLY and CDR2 FYNNEI. The receptor was derived from a female donor in good health, enrolled as a control in a pregnancy study. Sequences were derived from CD4+ T cells from peripheral blood mononuclear cells, sampled after pregnancy. The chain employs TRBV2 and TRBJ1-2; D remains ambiguous. The CDR3 loop is CASNGDGNYGYTF. The CDR3 bases are TGTGCCAGCAATGGAGACGGGAACTATGGCTACACCTTC.